The rows below give T cell receptor beta chains drawn from one sample of a study of blood T cell repertoires in COVID-19. TCRdb's copy holds only in-frame clones and misses some; the assay was immunoSEQ multiplex PCR. In the table there are more than 60,000 clones, about 83% of which are singletons. The sample taken for sequencing was peripheral blood. The source is a woman aged 80 or over with active or convalescent COVID-19. The CDR3 runs from the conserved cysteine through the conserved F or W. The order of the fields is J gene, D gene, V gene, clone size, CDR3 protein, CDR3 DNA. D genes are given only for firm matches. Some rows mark clone size as missing; the rest say once, few, many or name a class of expanded clone.

J gene: TRBJ2-3; D gene: TRBD2; V gene: TRBV6-5; clone size: .; CDR3 protein: CASARLAGGTDTQYF; CDR3 DNA: TGTGCCAGCGCGCGCTTAGCGGGGGGCACAGATACGCAGTATTTT
J gene: TRBJ1-5; D gene: TRBD1; V gene: TRBV28; clone size: .; CDR3 protein: CASSFLAGGNQPQHF; CDR3 DNA: TGTGCCAGCAGTTTCCTGGCAGGGGGGAATCAGCCCCAGCATTTT
J gene: TRBJ2-1; D gene: TRBD2; V gene: TRBV4-1; clone size: .; CDR3 protein: CASSQSGTSGPGDEQFF; CDR3 DNA: TGCGCCAGCAGCCAGTCCGGGACTAGCGGTCCTGGTGATGAGCAGTTCTTC
J gene: TRBJ2-3; D gene: TRBD1; V gene: TRBV2; clone size: once; CDR3 protein: CASRRDRVVDTQYF; CDR3 DNA: TGTGCCAGCAGGAGAGACAGGGTGGTAGATACGCAGTATTTT
J gene: TRBJ2-3; D gene: TRBD2; V gene: TRBV7-6; clone size: .; CDR3 protein: CASSPTSGGLTDTQYF; CDR3 DNA: TGTGCCAGCAGCCCAACTAGCGGGGGCCTCACAGATACGCAGTATTTT
J gene: TRBJ1-1; D gene: TRBD1; V gene: TRBV18; clone size: .; CDR3 protein: CASSSTLETGVKAFF; CDR3 DNA: TGTGCCAGCTCCTCAACCCTCGAGACAGGGGTTAAAGCTTTCTTT
J gene: TRBJ2-1; D gene: TRBD2; V gene: TRBV11-2; clone size: once; CDR3 protein: CASSSLRNLAGVGNEQFF; CDR3 DNA: TGTGCCAGCAGCTCCTTACGAAATCTAGCGGGAGTTGGCAATGAGCAGTTCTTC
J gene: TRBJ2-7; D gene: TRBD1; V gene: TRBV10-2; clone size: .; CDR3 protein: CASLGQSSYEQYF; CDR3 DNA: TGCGCCAGCTTGGGACAGTCCTCCTACGAGCAGTACTTC
J gene: TRBJ1-5; D gene: .; V gene: TRBV19; clone size: .; CDR3 protein: CASSIDLNQPQHF; CDR3 DNA: TGTGCCAGTAGTATAGATCTAAATCAGCCCCAGCATTTT
J gene: TRBJ2-2; D gene: TRBD2; V gene: TRBV11-2; clone size: .; CDR3 protein: CASSPAGRPGELFF; CDR3 DNA: TGTGCCAGCAGCCCAGCGGGGCGACCCGGGGAGCTGTTTTTT
J gene: TRBJ2-2; D gene: .; V gene: TRBV7-7; clone size: few; CDR3 protein: CASSLSPALARPGELFF; CDR3 DNA: TGTGCCAGCAGCCTTTCCCCCGCACTAGCAAGGCCCGGGGAGCTGTTTTTT
J gene: TRBJ2-7; D gene: TRBD1; V gene: TRBV10-3; clone size: .; CDR3 protein: CAITQTGYEQYF; CDR3 DNA: TGTGCCATCACCCAGACAGGGTACGAGCAGTACTTC
J gene: TRBJ1-1; D gene: .; V gene: TRBV2; clone size: .; CDR3 protein: CASSEGAQGGTEAFF; CDR3 DNA: TGTGCCAGCAGTGAGGGGGCGCAGGGTGGCACTGAAGCTTTCTTT
J gene: TRBJ2-7; D gene: .; V gene: TRBV25-1; clone size: .; CDR3 protein: CASSEYSTYEQYF; CDR3 DNA: TGTGCCAGCAGTGAATATTCCACCTACGAGCAGTACTTC
J gene: TRBJ1-2; D gene: TRBD1; V gene: TRBV28; clone size: .; CDR3 protein: CASSLVERTGIGYTF; CDR3 DNA: TGTGCCAGCAGTTTAGTCGAACGGACAGGGATCGGCTACACCTTC
J gene: TRBJ1-5; D gene: TRBD1; V gene: TRBV7-2; clone size: few; CDR3 protein: CASSPWTGANQPQHF; CDR3 DNA: TGTGCCAGCAGCCCTTGGACAGGGGCAAATCAGCCCCAGCATTTT
J gene: TRBJ2-7; D gene: TRBD2; V gene: TRBV19; clone size: .; CDR3 protein: CASTSGTSGYEQYF; CDR3 DNA: TGTGCCAGTACCTCCGGGACTAGCGGGTACGAGCAGTACTTC
J gene: TRBJ2-6; D gene: .; V gene: TRBV11-2; clone size: .; CDR3 protein: CASSETVVFSGANVLTF; CDR3 DNA: TGTGCCAGCAGCGAGACAGTTGTGTTCTCTGGGGCCAACGTCCTGACTTTC
J gene: TRBJ2-7; D gene: TRBD1; V gene: TRBV30; clone size: .; CDR3 protein: CAWTDRDPREQYF; CDR3 DNA: TGTGCCTGGACCGACAGGGACCCCCGCGAGCAGTACTTC
J gene: TRBJ2-1; D gene: TRBD2; V gene: TRBV5-6; clone size: .; CDR3 protein: CASSFGEGNEQFF; CDR3 DNA: TGTGCCAGCAGCTTCGGGGAGGGCAATGAGCAGTTCTTC
J gene: TRBJ2-5; D gene: TRBD2; V gene: TRBV19; clone size: .; CDR3 protein: CASSPSTSGETQYF; CDR3 DNA: TGTGCCAGTAGTCCCTCGACTAGCGGGGAGACCCAGTACTTC
J gene: TRBJ2-7; D gene: .; V gene: TRBV5-4; clone size: .; CDR3 protein: CASSPQGTDSYEQYF; CDR3 DNA: TGTGCCAGCAGCCCTCAGGGGACCGACTCCTACGAGCAGTACTTC
J gene: TRBJ1-4; D gene: TRBD1; V gene: TRBV28; clone size: few; CDR3 protein: CASSRILQGGNEKLFF; CDR3 DNA: TGTGCCAGCAGTCGGATACTACAGGGGGGAAATGAAAAACTGTTTTTT
J gene: TRBJ2-7; D gene: TRBD2; V gene: TRBV7-2; clone size: .; CDR3 protein: CASSPRPSGSYEQYF; CDR3 DNA: TGTGCCAGCAGCCCCCGACCTAGCGGGAGCTACGAGCAGTACTTC
J gene: TRBJ2-1; D gene: TRBD2; V gene: TRBV20-1; clone size: .; CDR3 protein: CSPTSGNEQFF; CDR3 DNA: TGCAGTCCGACTAGCGGCAATGAGCAGTTCTTC
J gene: TRBJ1-5; D gene: .; V gene: TRBV7-9; clone size: .; CDR3 protein: CASSPHSTEISNQPQHF; CDR3 DNA: TGTGCCAGCAGCCCCCACTCGACAGAGATTAGCAATCAGCCCCAGCATTTT
J gene: TRBJ2-7; D gene: TRBD1; V gene: TRBV19; clone size: .; CDR3 protein: CASSPKGAWEQYF; CDR3 DNA: TGTGCCAGTAGCCCAAAGGGGGCTTGGGAGCAGTACTTC
J gene: TRBJ2-7; D gene: TRBD2; V gene: TRBV6-1; clone size: many; CDR3 protein: CASSEYISGSSYEQYF; CDR3 DNA: TGTGCCAGCAGTGAATATATTAGCGGGAGCTCCTACGAGCAGTACTTC
J gene: TRBJ1-1; D gene: .; V gene: TRBV10-3; clone size: .; CDR3 protein: CAISESGRGTEAFF; CDR3 DNA: TGTGCCATCAGTGAGTCGGGGAGAGGGACTGAAGCTTTCTTT
J gene: TRBJ2-7; D gene: TRBD1; V gene: TRBV28; clone size: .; CDR3 protein: CASSLGQGAYYEQYF; CDR3 DNA: TGTGCCAGCAGTTTGGGTCAGGGGGCCTACTACGAGCAGTACTTC
J gene: TRBJ1-6; D gene: .; V gene: TRBV18; clone size: .; CDR3 protein: CASSPRDIGSPLHF; CDR3 DNA: TGTGCCAGCTCACCCCGGGACATCGGCTCACCCCTCCACTTT
J gene: TRBJ1-5; D gene: .; V gene: TRBV19; clone size: .; CDR3 protein: CASSRGVGDQPQHF; CDR3 DNA: TGTGCCAGTAGTAGGGGGGTCGGGGATCAGCCCCAGCATTTT